The 2 T cell receptor beta chains reported below all come from one sample, sequenced in a study of immune heterogeneity within non-small cell lung tumors. Template came from bulk tumor genomic DNA, at 550 to 700 ng per sample. Multiple biopsies spaced far apart were taken from each primary tumor during surgery. Surgery that was curative in intent was performed on patients with untreated, newly diagnosed non-small cell lung cancer. The TCR beta CDR3 region underwent multiplex PCR amplification with 32 V and 13 J primers. Using its own MiXCR run on the multiplex PCR reads, TCRdb lists one record per CDR3 protein. The table shows more than 9,500 distinct CDR3 sequences, with more than 25% occurring only once. The specimen was lung tumor tissue. These receptors were collected from a man in his sixties with non-small cell lung cancer.

This clonotype was seen repeatedly, ten times or more. The V and J genes are TRBV2 and TRBJ1-1, with 7 positions matching TRBD1. This CDR3 spans 15 amino acids. Trimming took 6 bases from V and 4 from J; bases not matched to a gene: 11. Germline loops: CDR1 SNHLY, CDR2 FYNNEI. Here the CDR3 DNA reads TGTGCCAGCAGCGACAGGGTTAGGATTCGCACTGAAGCTTTCTTT. This translates into CASSDRVRIRTEAFF.

The V gene is TRBV11-1, the J gene TRBJ1-6, with D unresolved. V lost 5 bases and J lost 4, with 9 bases in between. CDR3 length: 14 residues. Per germline, CDR1 SGHAT and CDR2 FQDESV (reference sequence). The CDR3 loop reads CASSQDTYNSPLHF. The CDR3 coding sequence is TGTGCCAGCAGCCAGGATACTTATAATTCACCCCTCCACTTT.